A single sample gave rise to the 21 T cell receptor beta chains below, sequenced in a study of T-cell memory formation after mild COVID-19. MiXCR, applied by TCRdb to the 5' RACE reads, yields one record per CDR3 protein. The repertoire includes approximately 430,000 distinct CDR3 sequences, less than 25% of them detected once, and roughly 13% sits in the top ten. The specimen sequenced was PBMCs or a T cell subset sorted from them (not recorded which). The source of these receptors is an adult woman who had mild COVID-19 (a few samples of this study predate the infection). Cell type and time point are not known.

This clonotype was recorded once. This chain links TRBV7-8 with TRBJ2-1, with 10 bases matching TRBD2. V shed 3 bases, J shed 10 bases, and the junction held 12 bases outside the gene matches. In germline, CDR1 is SGHVS, CDR2 FQNEAQ. The CDR3 is made up of 16 amino acids. As DNA, the CDR3 is TGTGCCAGCAGCTTTAGTCTAGCGGGAGAGCAGGCGGAGCAGTTCTTC. This codes for CASSFSLAGEQAEQFF.

The CDR3 region is CASSVDNTGEQFF. The CDR3 DNA reads TGTGCCAGCAGCGTAGACAACACCGGTGAGCAGTTCTTC. V is TRBV9 and J is TRBJ2-1; no definite D call. The CDR3 is 13 amino acids. V was clipped by 0 bases and J by 9 bases, with 10 bases between them. In germline, CDR1 is SGDLS, CDR2 YYNGEE.

The chain has TRBV14 and TRBJ2-7; TRBD1 matches at 9 bases. The germline V gene has CDR1 SGHDN and CDR2 FVKESK. V lost 8 bases to trimming and J lost 4 bases; unmatched junction nucleotides: 6. This CDR3 is built from 13 residues. This CDR3 reads CASGRDRAYEQYF. The CDR3 DNA reads TGTGCCAGCGGCCGGGACAGGGCGTACGAGCAGTACTTC.

This clonotype was recorded many times. The genes are TRBV25-1 and TRBJ1-5; tentative D call: TRBD1 (6 bases). Germline CDR1 is MGHDK and CDR2 is SYGVNS. V lost 1 base and J lost 16, with 17 bases in between. This CDR3 comprises 13 residues. DNA for the CDR3: TGTGCCAGCAGTGAATCGACAGGCCGGAGGTTCCATTTT. It codes for CASSESTGRRFHF.

The J gene is TRBJ2-7, the V gene TRBV6-1; D could derive from TRBD1 or TRBD2 (5 bases each). Germline V gene sequence: CDR1 MNHNS, CDR2 SASEGT. The length of the CDR3 is 11 residues. V shed 8 bases and J shed 3 bases, with 8 bases lying between them. The CDR3 sequence: CASLGDYEQYF. For the CDR3, the DNA is TGTGCCAGCCTGGGGGACTACGAGCAGTACTTC.

This clonotype was counted only a few times. The chain recombines TRBV5-1 with TRBJ2-1, with D perhaps matching TRBD1 or TRBD2 (6 bases each). The CDR3 totals 12 residues. The germline gives CDR1 SGHRS, CDR2 YFSETQ. V shed 4 bases and J shed 8 bases, with 10 bases lying between them. DNA for the CDR3: TGCGCCAGCAGCAAGGAGGGGGATGAGCAGTTCTTC. This gives the protein CASSKEGDEQFF.

The V call is TRBV11-2, the J call TRBJ2-1, with 7 nucleotides matching TRBD1. Germline V lookup: CDR1 SGHAT, CDR2 FQNNGV. The V and J ends lost 8 bases and 8 bases, in that order; junction bases with no gene match: 6. This CDR3 region has 12 residues. The CDR3 sequence is CASSNQGDEQFF. The CDR3 DNA reads as TGTGCCAGCTCAAACCAGGGGGATGAGCAGTTCTTC.

The CDR3: CASTRGYPGAKNIQYF. The CDR3 DNA sequence: TGTGCCAGCACCCGCGGGTACCCCGGGGCCAAAAACATTCAGTACTTC. The rearrangement uses TRBV7-9 and TRBJ2-4, with D possibly matching TRBD2 (5 bases). The CDR3 runs 16 residues. CDR1 and CDR2 from the germline V gene are SEHNR and FQNEAQ (reference sequence). V shed 7 bases and J shed 1 base, with 17 bases lying between them.

The CDR3: CASSRRAYEQYF. CDR3 bases: TGTGCCAGCAGCCGCAGAGCCTACGAGCAGTACTTC. The chain employs TRBV3-1 and TRBJ2-7, with D uncertain. The CDR3 has 12 amino acids. Germline V gene lookup returns CDR1 LGHDT and CDR2 YNNKEL (reference sequence). Deletions cut 4 bases from V and 2 bases from J, with 6 bases between.

V is TRBV4-1 and J is TRBJ2-7; D gene uncertain. There are 14 residues in the CDR3. Germline V gene data show CDR1 as MGHRA and CDR2 as YSYEKL. V lost 5 bases and J lost 3, with 14 bases in between. CDR3 bases: TGCGCCAGCAGCACAGCACCCGGCTACTACGAGCAGTACTTC. Its protein product is CASSTAPGYYEQYF.

This clonotype was seen a handful of times. The CDR3 region has the DNA TGCGCCAGTAGCGGGAGGGCTGCAGAGACCCAGTACTTC. Amino acids: CASSGRAAETQYF. The chain uses TRBV5-1 and TRBJ2-5; 11 bases align to TRBD2. The CDR3 has 13 residues. Germline V lookup: CDR1 SGHRS, CDR2 YFSETQ. The trim removed 8 bases at V and 4 bases at J, leaving 4 bases unmatched.

This chain links TRBV12-3 or TRBV12-4 with TRBJ2-3; 12 bases align to TRBD2. The CDR3 covers 15 residues. J was trimmed by 2 bases and V by 7 bases; bases with no gene match: 4. The CDR3 loop reads CASNLAGGDTDTQYF. In DNA, the CDR3 is TGTGCCAGCAATCTAGCGGGAGGGGACACAGATACGCAGTATTTT.

The rearrangement links TRBV7-6 to TRBJ2-6; 10 nucleotides align to TRBD1. The CDR3 extends over 17 amino acids. After removal of 7 bases from V and 2 bases from J, the junction contained 8 bases not matched to a gene. The germline V gene encodes CDR1 SGHVS and CDR2 FNYEAQ. Written as DNA, the CDR3 is TGTGCCAGCACCGAGACAGGGGGCAAGGCTGGGGCCAACGTCCTGACTTTC. This encodes CASTETGGKAGANVLTF.

The table lists this clonotype with a few counts. CDR3 DNA sequence: TGTGCCAGCAGTGAACAGACTAGCTCCCGGGATACGCAGTATTTT. It encodes CASSEQTSSRDTQYF. The chain uses TRBV27 and TRBJ2-3; 7 positions agree with TRBD2. Germline-derived CDR1 and CDR2 are MNHEY and SMNVEV (reference sequence). V was pared by 5 bases and J by 6 bases, with 11 bases of the junction left unmatched. The CDR3 totals 15 residues.

This clonotype occurred once. The chain carries TRBV12-3 or TRBV12-4 and TRBJ1-4; 8 nucleotides match TRBD1. V lost 8 bases, J lost 4 bases, and 3 bases stayed unmatched. The CDR3 runs to 13 residues. CDR3 loop: CASATGVNEKLFF. The CDR3 bases are TGTGCCAGCGCGACAGGGGTTAATGAAAAACTGTTTTTT.

As to this clonotype: Compared with germline, one end of the junction differs, possibly owing to a read error. The chain combines TRBV4-2 with TRBJ2-1; TRBD2 aligns across 8 bases. CDR1 is LGHNA and CDR2 is YNFKEQ in the germline V gene. This CDR3 spans 15 amino acids. In nucleotides, the CDR3 is TGTGCCAGCTGCCAAGATAAGCGGGAGTGGGATGAGCAGTTCTTC. Encoded protein: CASCQDKREWDEQFF.

The chain joins TRBV27 to TRBJ2-7; TRBD2 matches at 10 bases. V lost 5 bases and J lost 3; bases outside the gene matches: 19. Germline V gene data show CDR1 as MNHEY and CDR2 as SMNVEV (reference sequence). This CDR3 is built from 19 residues. This chain's CDR3 is CASSAPTGMVAGGHYEQYF. In nucleotides, the CDR3 is TGTGCCAGCAGTGCTCCGACAGGGATGGTAGCGGGAGGCCACTACGAGCAGTACTTC.

This clonotype came up a few times. The V gene is TRBV12-3 or TRBV12-4, the J gene TRBJ2-1, with 12 positions matching TRBD2. Trimming took 2 bases from V and 7 from J; bases not matched to a gene: 6. The CDR3 covers 16 residues. The DNA of the CDR3 is TGTGCCAGCAGTTTAACTACTAGCGGGAGGTTGAATGAGCAGTTCTTC. It specifies CASSLTTSGRLNEQFF.

This clonotype was detected many times. The chain joins TRBV20-1 to TRBJ2-7, with 13 positions matching TRBD2. Germline V gene lookup returns CDR1 DFQATT and CDR2 SNEGSKA (reference sequence). The junction had 8 bases not matched to a gene; V was cut back by 5 bases and J by 1 base. The CDR3 sequence is 16 residues long. This chain's CDR3 is CSAQGLAGTTSYEQYF. The CDR3 DNA is TGCAGTGCTCAGGGACTAGCGGGGACCACTTCCTACGAGCAGTACTTC.

This chain links TRBV7-6 with TRBJ2-5; TRBD2 agrees at 7 bases. The CDR3 contains 18 residues. Germline CDR1 SGHVS, CDR2 FNYEAQ. Trimming cost V 5 bases and J 3 bases; bases outside gene matches: 18. CDR3 coding DNA: TGTGCCAGCAGCACAACCTTAAGGGAGGGTCTCTCCAAAGAGACCCAGTACTTC. Protein sequence: CASSTTLREGLSKETQYF. The full variable domain, rest sourced from reference TRBV7-6 and TRBJ2-5, is GAGVSQSPRYKVTKRGQDVALRCDPISGHVSLYWYRQALGQGPEFLTYFNYEAQQDKSGLPNDRFSAERPEGSISTLTIQRTEQRDSAMYRCASSTTLREGLSKETQYFGPGTRLLVL.

In its sample, this clonotype was seen many times. This chain connects TRBV4-2 to TRBJ2-1; 9 nucleotides agree with TRBD2. V was pared by 0 bases and J by 3 bases, with 3 bases of the junction left unmatched. CDR1 and CDR2 (germline): LGHNA, YNFKEQ. This CDR3 contains 16 residues. The CDR3 nucleotides are TGTGCCAGCAGCCAAGACCTAGCGGGGAGCTACAATGAGCAGTTCTTC. Translated, it gives CASSQDLAGSYNEQFF.